The 26 T cell receptor beta chains reported below all come from one sample, sequenced in a study of blood T cell repertoires in COVID-19. Profiled with immunoSEQ multiplex PCR; TCRdb holds only in-frame clones, not every one. In the table there are 300,000 to 350,000 clones, 80% to 90% of which are singletons. Sequencing was done on a sample of peripheral blood. These receptors were taken from a woman in her fifties or sixties with COVID-19, enrolled during active disease.

This clone was seen a few times. The chain links TRBV5-4 to TRBJ2-1, with 8 nucleotides matching TRBD2. The CDR3 sequence is 15 residues long. V shed 0 bases and J 5 bases; nucleotides not matched to a gene: 4. Germline V gene sequence: CDR1 SGHNT, CDR2 YYREEE (reference sequence). The CDR3 nucleotides read TGTGCCAGCAGCTTGGCGGGGACTAGTCACAATGAGCAGTTCTTC. Its protein is CASSLAGTSHNEQFF.

DNA of the CDR3: TGTGCCAGCAGCGTAGGCCTAGCGGGAGGAACCTCATACAATGAGCAGTTCTTC. Protein: CASSVGLAGGTSYNEQFF. V is TRBV9 and J is TRBJ2-1; 11 nucleotides line up with TRBD2. The trim removed 0 bases at V and 4 bases at J, leaving 9 bases unmatched. Germline V gene data show CDR1 as SGDLS and CDR2 as YYNGEE. The CDR3 sequence is 18 residues long.

The J gene is TRBJ2-5, the V gene TRBV5-4, with 12 bases identical to TRBD2. The CDR3 extends over 16 amino acids. Germline V lookup: CDR1 SGHNT, CDR2 YYREEE (reference sequence). V dropped 3 bases and J dropped 4; count of bases not matched to a gene: 7. The CDR3 sequence: CASSSPPGLAGETQYF. The DNA of the CDR3 is TGTGCCAGCAGCTCTCCGCCGGGACTAGCGGGAGAGACCCAGTACTTC.

The rearrangement links TRBV27 to TRBJ2-1; perhaps TRBD1 as D (5 bases). In germline, CDR1 is MNHEY, CDR2 SMNVEV (reference sequence). V gave up 4 bases and J gave up 5 bases, with 12 bases separating them. This CDR3 has 14 residues. DNA of the CDR3: TGTGCCAGCAGTTCAGACAGAATAAACAATGAGCAGTTCTTC. It specifies CASSSDRINNEQFF.

The table lists this clone with a count of one. This chain joins TRBV6-5 and TRBJ1-5; D is unresolved. In germline, CDR1 is MNHEY, CDR2 SVGAGI. The CDR3 has 13 amino acids. V was shortened by 6 bases and J by 0 bases, with 6 bases between the two germline ends. The CDR3 region is CASRPSSNQPQHF. Here the CDR3 DNA reads TGTGCCAGCAGGCCCAGTAGCAATCAGCCCCAGCATTTT.

The V and J genes are TRBV6-2 or TRBV6-3 and TRBJ1-1; D is undetermined. CDR3 length: 18 residues. Germline V gives CDR1 MNHEY, CDR2 SVGEGT. Between the trimmed V and J ends, which lost 0 bases and 1 base, there was a span of 18 bases. The CDR3 sequence: CASSYSKSRRLGNTEAFF. CDR3 DNA: TGTGCCAGCAGTTACTCGAAGTCACGGAGACTAGGGAACACTGAAGCTTTCTTT.

The chain employs TRBV11-2 and TRBJ2-7, with 13 nucleotides matching TRBD2. The CDR3 runs to 15 residues. Germline V lookup: CDR1 SGHAT, CDR2 FQNNGV. Germline trimming cut 6 bases from V and 4 bases from J; bases unmatched to any gene: 6. CDR3 sequence (DNA): TGTGCCAGCAGATGGACTAGCGGGAGCGGTTACGAGCAGTACTTC. It is translated as CASRWTSGSGYEQYF.

The V and J genes are TRBV6-5 and TRBJ1-2; weak D call: TRBD1 (5 bases). V lost 6 bases and J 7 bases, leaving 15 bases between the germline ends. This CDR3 has 13 residues. The germline V gene encodes CDR1 MNHEY and CDR2 SVGAGI. CDR3 DNA sequence: TGTGCCAGCAGGAATTATCTTGACAGTGGCTACACCTTC. It translates to CASRNYLDSGYTF.

The chain is built from TRBV5-4 and TRBJ2-7; TRBD1 matches 9 bases. Germline-derived CDR1 and CDR2 are SGHNT and YYREEE (reference sequence). V dropped 6 bases and J dropped 3; count of bases not matched to a gene: 16. This CDR3 has 17 amino acids. The CDR3 DNA sequence: TGTGCCAGCACCTCGTTATTAGGGTACAGGGGGCACTACGAGCAGTACTTC. It encodes CASTSLLGYRGHYEQYF.

Concerning this clone: One junction end disagrees with the germline gene, perhaps due to a read error. The rearrangement uses TRBV7-7 and TRBJ2-1; a weak D match, TRBD2 (5 bases). The germline V gene encodes CDR1 SSHAT and CDR2 FNYEAQ (reference sequence). The CDR3 runs 14 residues. CDR3 in DNA: TGTGCTAGCAGCTTAGGTTCAGGACTCGATGAGCAGTTCTTC. Residues: CASSLGSGLDEQFF.

This chain links TRBV5-4 with TRBJ2-3; 11 bases map to TRBD2. After removal of 2 bases from V and 6 bases from J, the junction contained 11 bases not matched to a gene. Germline assignment: CDR1 SGHNT and CDR2 YYREEE (reference sequence). This CDR3 region has 17 residues. The CDR3 is CASSFSGLAAPGDTQYF. The DNA for the CDR3 is TGTGCCAGCAGCTTCTCGGGACTAGCGGCCCCGGGGGATACGCAGTATTTT.

V gene TRBV24-1 combines with J gene TRBJ2-1, with 8 bases identical to TRBD1. Germline values: CDR1 KGHDR, CDR2 SFDVKD. This CDR3 comprises 15 residues. Germline trimming cut 6 bases from V and 3 bases from J; bases unmatched to any gene: 6. The CDR3 sequence: CATSKGTGNYNEQFF. In nucleotides, the CDR3 is TGTGCCACCAGTAAGGGGACAGGAAACTACAATGAGCAGTTCTTC.

The gene calls are TRBV29-1 and TRBJ2-7; D might be TRBD1 (6 bases). This CDR3 comprises 17 residues. V lost 4 bases and J 9 bases, leaving 31 bases between the germline ends. Per the germline V gene, CDR1 is SQVTM and CDR2 is ANQGSEA. CDR3 sequence (DNA): TGCAGCGTTGGTCGGACGAGCTCAGGGACACCTCGGGACGTGCAGTACTTC. Translation: CSVGRTSSGTPRDVQYF.

This chain connects TRBV27 to TRBJ2-1; D not resolved. CDR1 and CDR2 (germline): MNHEY, SMNVEV (reference sequence). CDR3 length: 13 amino acids. Trimming cost V 5 bases and J 7 bases, with 12 bases left between them. DNA for the CDR3: TGTGCCAGCAGTCCCTTCCACCAGAATGAGCAGTTCTTC. Its protein is CASSPFHQNEQFF.

The genes are TRBV14 and TRBJ2-1, with 9 bases matching TRBD2. Losses at the gene ends were 0 bases for V and 11 bases for J; bases not matched to a gene: 11. This CDR3 is built from 16 residues. Looked up from germline, CDR1 is SGHDN and CDR2 is FVKESK. Here the CDR3 reads CASSQETVRGLAKQFF. Here the CDR3 DNA reads TGTGCCAGCAGCCAAGAGACCGTTAGGGGACTAGCTAAGCAGTTCTTC.

V is TRBV2 and J is TRBJ1-6; D not certain. With 6 bases removed from V and 15 bases from J, the gap between germline ends came to 18 bases. The CDR3 totals 13 residues. Germline V CDR1 and CDR2: SNHLY, FYNNEI. This chain's CDR3 is CASRRDLTQILHF. Here the CDR3 DNA reads TGTGCCAGCAGACGGGATCTTACCCAGATCCTCCACTTT.

The chain has TRBV10-3 and TRBJ2-3; possibly TRBD1 for D (6 bases). The germline CDR1 and CDR2 sequences are ENHRY and SYGVKD. There are 15 residues in the CDR3. The V end was cut by 5 bases, the J end by 4 bases, with 16 bases between. The CDR3 loop is CAISLQTGIPDTQYF. CDR3 coding DNA: TGTGCCATCAGTCTACAAACAGGGATCCCAGATACGCAGTATTTT.

This clone showed up just once. The rearrangement uses TRBV3-1 (or the pseudogene TRBV3-2) and TRBJ1-6; D uncertain. Germline-derived CDR1 and CDR2 are LGHDT and YNNKEL (reference sequence). V gave up 2 bases and J gave up 7 bases, with 9 bases separating them. The CDR3 is 14 residues long. The DNA for the CDR3 is TGTGCCAGCAGCCAACCGGGTCTAAATTCACCCCTCCACTTT. It is translated as CASSQPGLNSPLHF.

V usage is TRBV7-7 and J usage is TRBJ2-3; D gene unclear. Germline-derived CDR1 and CDR2 are SSHAT and FNYEAQ (reference sequence). The CDR3 runs to 17 residues. V lost 5 bases and J 0 bases, leaving 18 bases between the germline ends. The CDR3: CASSPRGLLASTDTQYF. The CDR3 bases are TGTGCCAGCAGCCCTAGAGGTCTCTTGGCTAGCACAGATACGCAGTATTTT.

This chain joins TRBV27 and TRBJ1-1, with a tentative D call TRBD1 (6 bases). The germline V gene has CDR1 MNHEY and CDR2 SMNVEV (reference sequence). V dropped 4 bases and J dropped 0 bases, with 15 bases sitting between them. The CDR3 contains 16 residues. CDR3 coding DNA: TGTGCCAGCAGTTCCCCGGGGGGCGGTTTGAACACTGAAGCTTTCTTT. Protein: CASSSPGGGLNTEAFF.

V is TRBV29-1 and J is TRBJ2-7; a possible D gene is TRBD1 (5 bases). The germline V gene has CDR1 SQVTM and CDR2 ANQGSEA. V was cut by 2 bases and J by 1 base, with 15 bases left in between. This CDR3 has 15 amino acids. For the CDR3, the DNA is TGCAGCGTTGAATTTGGGCAGGGAAAATCCTACGAGCAGTACTTC. It is translated as CSVEFGQGKSYEQYF.

V and J are TRBV2 and TRBJ2-1; 11 bases align to TRBD2. In germline, CDR1 is SNHLY, CDR2 FYNNEI. Unmatched junction bases numbered 8, after V lost 7 bases and J lost 3 bases. There are 16 residues in the CDR3. This CDR3 is CASIPTSGASYNEQFF. CDR3 DNA: TGTGCCAGCATACCGACTAGCGGGGCTAGCTACAATGAGCAGTTCTTC.

The chain combines TRBV28 with TRBJ1-6, with a tentative D call TRBD1 (6 bases). This CDR3 comprises 14 residues. The germline gives CDR1 MDHEN, CDR2 SYDVKM. V was cut by 7 bases and J by 7 bases, with 14 bases left in between. The CDR3: CASTGGGGNSPLHF. The DNA for the CDR3 is TGTGCCAGCACTGGTGGGGGGGGCAATTCACCCCTCCACTTT.

CDR3 nucleotides: TGTGCCAGCTCACTCACCGCGGGTTATGATGAGCAGTTCTTC. Its protein product is CASSLTAGYDEQFF. J is TRBJ2-1 and V is TRBV18, with D possibly being TRBD2 (5 bases). V lost 4 bases and J 8 bases, leaving 15 bases between the germline ends. The CDR3 contains 14 residues. CDR1 is KGHSH, CDR2 LQKENI, per germline.

V gene TRBV5-1 combines with J gene TRBJ1-2; possibly TRBD1 for D (6 bases). Germline CDR1 and CDR2: SGHRS and YFSETQ. Trimming removed 4 bases from V and 3 bases from J, with 13 bases in between. This CDR3 contains 14 residues. The CDR3, as DNA: TGCGCCAGCAGCGGGGGCCCATCTGACTATGGCTACACCTTC. Its protein product is CASSGGPSDYGYTF.

This chain links TRBV18 with TRBJ2-7, with D perhaps TRBD2 (5 bases). The germline V gene encodes CDR1 KGHSH and CDR2 LQKENI. The CDR3 is 15 residues long. Trimming took 1 base from V and 6 from J, leaving 16 bases between them. In DNA form, the CDR3 reads TGTGCCAGCTCACCACTTCCATCCTCAGAGGGCGAGCAGTACTTC. This translates into CASSPLPSSEGEQYF.